Listed below are T cell receptor beta chains from one sample, sequenced in a study of human CD8 memory T cell subsets. TCRdb reprocessed the 5' RACE reads, keeping one entry per CDR3 protein, no DNA. The sample's table shows some 10,000 distinct CDR3 sequences. Specimen: CD8+ T cells from PBMCs. These receptor sequences come from a human donor in good health. Each CDR3 is given with its conserved first and last residue. Fields, in order: V gene, clone size, J gene, CDR3 protein. Clone size appears in some rows only: once, few, many, or a class for an expanded clone.

TRBV19	.	TRBJ2-7	CASTPGPGGYEQYF
TRBV27	medium-sized	TRBJ1-5	CASRQDTNQPQHF
TRBV3-1	.	TRBJ2-3	CASSQVLGTGPWNTQYF
TRBV28	.	TRBJ2-1	CASTQGPYNEQFF
TRBV4-3	.	TRBJ1-3	CASSQDSQLSGNTIYF
TRBV2	.	TRBJ1-1	CASSDVGQNTEAFF
TRBV27	.	TRBJ2-7	CASSSQGKFNEQYF
TRBV7-6	.	TRBJ2-5	CASSNPGTGGLETQYF
TRBV7-9	.	TRBJ2-2	CASSSPRDRSFSGTGELFF
TRBV19	.	TRBJ1-3	CASSIRGSSGNTIYF
TRBV4-3	.	TRBJ1-1	CASSQAGGSEAFF
TRBV13	medium-sized	TRBJ1-5	CASSYRQGGQPQHF
TRBV28	.	TRBJ2-5	CASSIPRQGARIDQETQYF
TRBV4-3	.	TRBJ2-1	CASSQVTSPLNEQFF
TRBV5-4	.	TRBJ2-3	CASSRRELDTQYF
TRBV6-6	medium-sized	TRBJ2-5	CASRPTGQFYQETQYF
TRBV15	.	TRBJ2-3	CATSRVSGLTDTQYF
TRBV20-1	.	TRBJ2-1	CSAGPGQGLSYNEQFF
TRBV5-5	.	TRBJ2-3	CASSLDPGDTDTQYF
TRBV6-5	.	TRBJ1-5	CASSQSRDRVGGQPQHF